This T cell receptor beta chain was identified during a study of shared clonotypes between healthy human individuals. This table comes from immunoSEQ multiplex PCR, and its TCRdb copy is limited to in-frame clones, with some not included. The top ten clones hold about 11% of a sample with around 530,000 clones, around 80% of them seen once. Germline V gene sequence: CDR1 SEHNR, CDR2 FQNEAQ (reference sequence). The V segment lost 4 bases and the J segment 5 bases; nucleotides outside the gene matches: 7. This CDR3 has 14 residues. This TCR derives from a woman aged 40 to 50 in good health. Some clones in this sample may be carry-over from other donors' samples. The chain combines TRBV7-9 with TRBJ2-7; 8 bases match TRBD1. The sample was PBMCs. CDR3 DNA: TGTGCCAGCAGCTCCAGGACAGGGAGAGACGAGCAGTACTTC. It translates to CASSSRTGRDEQYF.